The 22 T cell receptor beta chains in this list originate from one sample, sequenced in a study of identical twins' blood T cells. Via MiXCR, TCRdb re-called the 5' RACE reads, giving one row per CDR3 protein. Here the sample spans 350,000 to 400,000 distinct CDR3 sequences, about 28% being singletons. Sequenced material: PBMCs. The receptors come from a woman aged 18-50 years in good health.

The chain combines TRBV6-2 or TRBV6-3 with TRBJ1-5; D not resolved. V was trimmed by 0 bases and J by 7 bases, leaving 10 bases between them. Per germline, CDR1 MNHEY and CDR2 SVGEGT. The CDR3 extends over 14 amino acids. The CDR3 region is CASSYSGSLQPQHF. The CDR3, as DNA: TGTGCCAGCAGTTACTCGGGGAGCCTCCAGCCCCAGCATTTT.

Many counts were recorded for this clonotype. The J gene is TRBJ1-1, the V gene TRBV10-3; D is unclear. This CDR3 comprises 14 residues. Trimming removed 0 bases at V and 1 base at J, with 6 bases between. Germline CDR1 and CDR2: ENHRY and SYGVKD. CDR3 in DNA: TGTGCCATCAGTGAGTCTCCGGAGAACACTGAAGCTTTCTTT. Its protein product is CAISESPENTEAFF.

This clonotype is a singleton in its sample. This chain links TRBV4-1 with TRBJ1-1; no reliable D call. The CDR3 runs to 13 residues. CDR1 and CDR2 from the germline V gene are MGHRA and YSYEKL. V shed 3 bases and J shed 10 bases, with 15 bases lying between them. The CDR3: CASSQEGRSGAFF. The CDR3 region has the DNA TGCGCCAGCAGCCAGGAAGGCCGGAGTGGAGCTTTCTTT.

This sequence joins TRBV5-4 and TRBJ2-1, with no clear D. V lost 6 bases, J lost 5 bases, and 9 bases lay in between. CDR1 is SGHNT, CDR2 YYREEE, per germline (reference sequence). The length of the CDR3 is 12 residues. CDR3 amino acids: CASTLLDNEQFF. The CDR3, as DNA: TGTGCCAGCACCCTCCTAGACAATGAGCAGTTCTTC.

The rearrangement uses TRBV12-3 or TRBV12-4 and TRBJ2-3; tentative D call: TRBD2 (6 bases). Trimming shortened V by 1 base and J by 11 bases, and 10 bases separated the two germline ends. This CDR3 spans 12 amino acids. DNA of the CDR3: TGTGCCAGCAGTTTAGTCTCCGGGGGGCAGTATTTT. It codes for CASSLVSGGQYF.

CDR3 sequence reads: CASSFRAGGNADTQYF. The CDR3 DNA sequence: TGTGCCAGCAGCTTTCGGGCGGGGGGGAACGCAGATACGCAGTATTTT. The V and J genes are TRBV7-2 and TRBJ2-3, with 9 bases matching TRBD2. V shed 3 bases, J shed 4 bases, and the junction held 8 bases outside the gene matches. The CDR3 is made up of 16 amino acids. Germline V gene data show CDR1 as SGHTA and CDR2 as FQGNSA.

The chain carries TRBV6-5 and TRBJ2-3; maybe TRBD1 (6 bases). Germline V gene sequence: CDR1 MNHEY, CDR2 SVGAGI. The CDR3 length is 16 residues. Between the trimmed V and J ends, which lost 4 bases and 0 bases, there was a span of 14 bases. The CDR3 loop reads CASSWSGTTSTDTQYF. As DNA, the CDR3 is TGTGCCAGCAGTTGGTCCGGGACAACTAGCACAGATACGCAGTATTTT.

This chain joins TRBV12-3 or TRBV12-4 and TRBJ1-5, with D hard to call. The CDR3 spans 12 residues. V was clipped by 3 bases and J by 6 bases, with 6 bases between them. The CDR3, as DNA: TGTGCCAGCAGTTTTGTTTCTCAGCCCCAGCATTTT. Translated, it gives CASSFVSQPQHF.

The chain links TRBV6-1 to TRBJ1-6; D is unresolved. Deletions cut 5 bases from V and 7 bases from J, with 12 bases between. Looked up from germline, CDR1 is MNHNS and CDR2 is SASEGT. This CDR3 comprises 14 residues. The CDR3 DNA reads TGTGCCAGCAGTCTGCCAGCTCTCAATTCACCCCTCCACTTT. Translating gives CASSLPALNSPLHF.

The chain carries TRBV20-1 and TRBJ1-1; D remains ambiguous. Trimming took 8 bases from V and 7 from J, leaving 14 bases between them. Looked up from germline, CDR1 is DFQATT and CDR2 is SNEGSKA (reference sequence). This CDR3 spans 11 amino acids. In DNA, the CDR3 is TGCAGTACTACGTGGAAAGGTGAAGCTTTCTTT. It encodes CSTTWKGEAFF.

The CDR3, as DNA: TGTGCCAGCAGCTTTGCGGACAGGGGGTCAAAAAACATTCAGTACTTC. It yields the protein CASSFADRGSKNIQYF. The chain has TRBV7-9 and TRBJ2-4; 10 bases fit TRBD1. Germline V gene lookup returns CDR1 SEHNR and CDR2 FQNEAQ (reference sequence). V shed 3 bases and J 4 bases; nucleotides not matched to a gene: 6. The CDR3 is made up of 16 amino acids.

V and J are TRBV20-1 and TRBJ2-2; D is uncertain. V was clipped by 3 bases and J by 5 bases, with 10 bases between them. Germline V gives CDR1 DFQATT, CDR2 SNEGSKA (reference sequence). The CDR3 extends over 13 amino acids. CDR3 sequence reads: CSASGPGTGELFF. Here the CDR3 DNA reads TGCAGTGCTAGTGGTCCGGGTACCGGGGAGCTGTTTTTT.

This clonotype was detected many times. The chain employs TRBV6-4 and TRBJ2-2; TRBD2 might be the D (5 bases). This CDR3 is 12 amino acids long. V was pared by 3 bases and J by 9 bases, with 8 bases between. Germline lookup yields CDR1 MRHNA and CDR2 SNTAGT. CDR3 protein: CASSEGSRELFF. The CDR3, as DNA: TGTGCCAGCAGTGAAGGGAGCCGGGAGCTGTTTTTT.

This clonotype showed up just a few times. The chain combines TRBV20-1 with TRBJ2-7; a weak D match, TRBD1 (6 bases). This CDR3 spans 12 amino acids. Per the germline V gene, CDR1 is DFQATT and CDR2 is SNEGSKA (reference sequence). Trimming cost V 6 bases and J 1 base, with 10 bases left between them. CDR3 nucleotides: TGCAGTGCCGAAGGACAGTCCTACGAGCAGTACTTC. Its translation: CSAEGQSYEQYF.

The table lists this clonotype with a few counts. The chain combines TRBV29-1 with TRBJ2-3; TRBD1 agrees at 12 bases. With V trimmed by 4 bases and J by 7 bases, 9 bases remained unmatched. Germline CDR1 reads SQVTM; CDR2 reads ANQGSEA. CDR3 length equals 15 residues. CDR3 loop: CSVGPRDRGLNTQYF. In DNA form, the CDR3 reads TGCAGCGTTGGGCCCCGGGACAGGGGGCTGAATACGCAGTATTTT.

The chain is built from TRBV3-1 and TRBJ2-1, with D possibly being TRBD1 (6 bases). This CDR3 spans 14 amino acids. The V gene lost 1 base and the J gene lost 10 bases, with 14 bases spanning the gap. The germline V gene encodes CDR1 LGHDT and CDR2 YNNKEL (reference sequence). CDR3 nucleotide sequence: TGTGCCAGCAGCCAAGTGGGTAGGGGGTACGAGCAGTTCTTC. It codes for CASSQVGRGYEQFF.

As concerns this clonotype: One base away lies a much larger clone, so this may be a sequencing read error. DNA for the CDR3: TGTGCCATCAGCCTAGCAGGGGGTAGCAATCAGCCCCAGCATTTT. Translating gives CAISLAGGSNQPQHF. The J gene is TRBJ1-5, the V gene TRBV7-2, with 7 bases identical to TRBD1. Germline V gene data show CDR1 as SGHTA and CDR2 as FQGNSA. This CDR3 has 15 amino acids.

The chain joins TRBV5-1 to TRBJ2-2; 8 bases line up with TRBD1. The CDR3 runs 15 residues. The V segment lost 4 bases and the J segment 9 bases; nucleotides outside the gene matches: 11. Germline CDR1 is SGHRS and CDR2 is YFSETQ. Written as DNA, the CDR3 is TGCGCCAGCAGCGCCCGGACAGGGTTTGCCAGGGAGCTGTTTTTT. Amino acids: CASSARTGFARELFF.

In this sample, this clonotype turned up once. CDR3 residues: CASSIRAYYGYTF. The CDR3 nucleotides read TGTGCCAGTAGTATCCGGGCTTACTATGGCTACACCTTC. This rearrangement joins TRBV19 to TRBJ1-2; D remains unclear. The V end was cut by 3 bases, the J end by 3 bases, with 8 bases between. The CDR3 totals 13 residues. Germline assignment: CDR1 LNHDA and CDR2 SQIVND (reference sequence).

The table lists this clonotype with a few counts. V and J are TRBV29-1 and TRBJ1-1; weak D call: TRBD1 (5 bases). Germline V gene lookup returns CDR1 SQVTM and CDR2 ANQGSEA. There are 13 residues in the CDR3. The CDR3 nucleotides are TGCGGCGCGGGGGGGGTGGACTACACTGAAGCTTTCTTT. Protein product: CGAGGVDYTEAFF.

This clonotype was observed at least ten times. The chain recombines TRBV20-1 with TRBJ2-7; TRBD1 matches 10 bases. The CDR3 is made up of 13 amino acids. Germline loops: CDR1 DFQATT, CDR2 SNEGSKA (reference sequence). The V segment lost 3 bases and the J segment 4 bases; nucleotides outside the gene matches: 3. CDR3 loop: CSASGQGVYEQYF. The CDR3 DNA reads TGCAGTGCTAGTGGACAGGGGGTTTACGAGCAGTACTTC.

This chain joins TRBV7-2 and TRBJ2-3, with TRBD2 identical over 10 bases. Germline CDR1 SGHTA, CDR2 FQGNSA. V was clipped by 3 bases and J by 4 bases; unmatched bases: 7. The CDR3 sequence is 16 residues long. The CDR3 spells CASSLWLAGEADTQYF. The CDR3 region has the DNA TGTGCCAGCAGCTTGTGGCTAGCGGGAGAAGCAGATACGCAGTATTTT.